The 32 T cell receptor beta chains below come from one sample, sequenced in a study of blood T cells in healthy people across ages. A second PCR of 7 to 11 cycles used a sample-barcoded 5' primer and a J-beta primer mix. TCRdb itself ran the 5' RACE reads through MiXCR, one entry per CDR3 protein. The repertoire has over 450,000 distinct CDR3 sequences, 20% to 30% of them found once; the top ten carry roughly 9%. The data were also submitted as part of a second study, on T cells of mothers and their children.

Sequencing used blood. These receptors all stem from a boy aged 10-17 years in good health.

This clonotype was counted only a few times. The chain carries TRBV5-1 and TRBJ2-4, with D tentatively TRBD2 (6 bases). In germline, CDR1 is SGHRS, CDR2 YFSETQ. CDR3 length: 13 residues. The V gene lost 4 bases and the J gene lost 15 bases, with 20 bases spanning the gap. The CDR3 sequence is CASSPLRGGMRYF. DNA of the CDR3: TGCGCCAGCAGCCCCCTCCGGGGAGGAATGAGGTACTTC.

In its sample, this clonotype was seen a few times. The junction departs from germline at one end; a sequencing error may be responsible. The rearrangement joins TRBV27 to TRBJ2-5; D remains unclear. This CDR3 region has 11 residues. Germline CDR1 MNHEY, CDR2 SMNVEV (reference sequence). CDR3 sequence: CAGSLGETQYF. CDR3 DNA sequence: TGTGCCGGCAGTTTAGGGGAGACCCAGTACTTC.

This clonotype was seen only a few times. The rearrangement links TRBV20-1 to TRBJ2-7, with D perhaps being TRBD1 or TRBD2 (5 bases each). This CDR3 region has 15 residues. The ends were cut back, 4 bases at V and 3 bases at J, with 19 bases in the middle. Germline loops: CDR1 DFQATT, CDR2 SNEGSKA (reference sequence). CDR3 amino acids: CSATTILDGGYEQYF. The CDR3 DNA sequence: TGCAGTGCTACCACCATACTGGATGGGGGCTACGAGCAGTACTTC.

This clonotype was detected only a few times. The chain couples TRBV9 to TRBJ2-2; D is unresolved. Deletions cut 1 base from V and 3 bases from J, with 7 bases between. CDR1 is SGDLS and CDR2 is YYNGEE in the germline V gene. The CDR3 spans 14 residues. The CDR3 is CASSVHEYTGELFF. DNA of the CDR3: TGTGCCAGCAGCGTACATGAATACACCGGGGAGCTGTTTTTT. The full variable domain, in which reference TRBV9 and TRBJ2-2 provide the parts outside the CDR3, is DSGVTQTPKHLITATGQRVTLRCSPRSGDLSVYWYQQSLDQGLQFLIQYYNGEERAKGNILERFSAQQFPDLHSELNLSSLELGDSALYFCASSVHEYTGELFFGEGSRLTVL.

The rearrangement uses TRBV18 and TRBJ2-3; possibly TRBD1 or TRBD2 for D (5 bases each). V lost 2 bases, J lost 2 bases, and 17 bases lay in between. Per the germline V gene, CDR1 is KGHSH and CDR2 is LQKENI. The length of the CDR3 is 17 residues. As DNA, the CDR3 is TGTGCCAGCTCACCAAGGGGCGGTAGCGCCTACACAGATACGCAGTATTTT. It codes for CASSPRGGSAYTDTQYF.

The J gene is TRBJ2-5, the V gene TRBV30; 7 bases line up with TRBD2. J gave up 5 bases and V 5 bases, and 5 bases lay outside the gene matches. The germline V gene has CDR1 GTSNPN and CDR2 SVGIG (reference sequence). The CDR3 runs 12 residues. The CDR3 region is CAWRGTMETQYF. The DNA for the CDR3 is TGTGCCTGGCGTGGGACTATGGAGACCCAGTACTTC.

The chain has TRBV5-5 and TRBJ2-3; 12 positions agree with TRBD1. Losses at the gene ends were 3 bases for V and 7 bases for J; bases not matched to a gene: 3. CDR1 SGHKS and CDR2 YYEKEE come from the germline V gene (reference sequence). This CDR3 comprises 14 residues. CDR3 in DNA: TGTGCCAGCAGCTCGGGACAGGGGGCGAATACGCAGTATTTT. It specifies CASSSGQGANTQYF.

The V gene is TRBV6-1, the J gene TRBJ2-3; 11 bases are shared with TRBD2. This CDR3 is built from 16 residues. Germline V gives CDR1 MNHNS, CDR2 SASEGT. Trimming removed 5 bases from V and 2 bases from J; junction bases left unmatched: 6. The CDR3 sequence: CASSKRTSGHTDTQYF. In DNA form, the CDR3 reads TGTGCCAGCAGTAAACGGACTAGCGGGCACACAGATACGCAGTATTTT.

This clonotype turned up a few times. The V and J genes are TRBV20-1 and TRBJ2-5; D call uncertain. Germline V gene sequence: CDR1 DFQATT, CDR2 SNEGSKA (reference sequence). V lost 0 bases and J lost 2, with 16 bases in between. CDR3 length: 16 residues. The CDR3 loop is CSARDPWRMRQETQYF. The DNA of the CDR3 is TGCAGTGCTAGAGATCCTTGGCGGATGCGGCAAGAGACCCAGTACTTC.

This chain links TRBV11-2 with TRBJ2-7; D is uncertain. CDR1 and CDR2 (germline): SGHAT, FQNNGV. The CDR3 loop spans 15 amino acids. V was trimmed by 1 base and J by 1 base, leaving 11 bases between them. As DNA, the CDR3 is TGTGCCAGCAGCTTAGGGTCCGGGCCGTCCTACGAGCAGTACTTC. Translating it yields CASSLGSGPSYEQYF.

The CDR3: CSAGGQKNTEAFF. In DNA, the CDR3 is TGCAGTGCTGGGGGACAGAAGAACACTGAAGCTTTCTTT. This sequence joins TRBV20-1 and TRBJ1-1; 7 bases agree with TRBD1. V trimming: 5 bases; J trimming: 1 base; junction bases outside the gene matches: 4. The length of the CDR3 is 13 residues. CDR1 is DFQATT, CDR2 SNEGSKA, per germline (reference sequence).

This clonotype turned up a few times. CDR3 in amino acids: CASSPQGPYNEQFF. The CDR3 bases are TGTGCCAGCAGCCCGCAGGGACCCTACAATGAGCAGTTCTTC. The chain carries TRBV9 and TRBJ2-1; either TRBD1 or TRBD2 may supply D (5 bases each). This CDR3 has 14 amino acids. The ends were cut back, 4 bases at V and 2 bases at J, with 10 bases in the middle. CDR1 and CDR2 from the germline V gene are SGDLS and YYNGEE.

This clonotype was found a few times. The V gene is TRBV9, the J gene TRBJ2-7; D remains ambiguous. The CDR3 length is 16 residues. Trimming cost V 0 bases and J 3 bases, with 16 bases left between them. Germline V gene sequence: CDR1 SGDLS, CDR2 YYNGEE. The CDR3 nucleotides read TGTGCCAGCAGCGTAGGCGATTCGGGTGATGGCTACGAGCAGTACTTC. Amino acids: CASSVGDSGDGYEQYF.

The chain carries TRBV7-2 and TRBJ2-3; 10 bases agree with TRBD2. Germline loops: CDR1 SGHTA, CDR2 FQGNSA. This CDR3 has 17 residues. Germline trimming cut 3 bases from V and 2 bases from J; bases unmatched to any gene: 8. The CDR3 spells CASSLASSGSVTDTQYF. The CDR3 coding sequence is TGTGCCAGCAGCTTGGCGTCTAGCGGGAGCGTCACAGATACGCAGTATTTT.

This chain links TRBV6-4 with TRBJ2-2, with unresolved D. CDR1 MRHNA and CDR2 SNTAGT come from the germline V gene. V was pared by 6 bases and J by 5 bases, with 10 bases between. CDR3 length: 13 amino acids. The CDR3 DNA sequence: TGTGCCAGCAGCCCCACGAGTACCGGGGAGCTGTTTTTT. It translates to CASSPTSTGELFF.

This clonotype was recorded a few times. V gene TRBV20-1 combines with J gene TRBJ2-5; 9 bases map to TRBD1. The DNA end is more similar to TRBJ2-1, so the J call may be wrong. Germline CDR1 and CDR2: DFQATT and SNEGSKA (reference sequence). This CDR3 spans 16 amino acids. The CDR3, as DNA: TGCAGTGCTAGAGGTTGGGACAGGGTCTTGTGGGATGAGCAGTTCTTC. Protein product: CSARGWDRVLWDEQFF.

The chain carries TRBV20-1 and TRBJ2-4, with 12 bases matching TRBD2. In germline, CDR1 is DFQATT, CDR2 SNEGSKA (reference sequence). V was pared by 3 bases and J by 1 base, with 10 bases of the junction left unmatched. This CDR3 has 18 residues. This CDR3 reads CSASTSGGTALAKNIQYF. The DNA of the CDR3 is TGCAGTGCTAGCACTAGCGGGGGGACAGCCCTGGCCAAAAACATTCAGTACTTC.

This chain joins TRBV29-1 and TRBJ2-7; D is ambiguous. The CDR3 is 12 residues long. Trimming left V 5 bases short and J 0 bases short, with 8 bases between. Germline V gene sequence: CDR1 SQVTM, CDR2 ANQGSEA. The CDR3 loop is CSVFTTSYEQYF. In DNA form, the CDR3 reads TGCAGCGTTTTTACGACCTCCTACGAGCAGTACTTC.

J is TRBJ2-5 and V is TRBV20-1, with a possible D match to TRBD2 (6 bases). The closer fit of TRBJ2-7 to the DNA end suggests the J call may be wrong. Germline CDR1 and CDR2: DFQATT and SNEGSKA (reference sequence). This CDR3 has 15 residues. CDR3 sequence (DNA): TGCAGTGCTAGGCCTCCTAGCGCCGGCGCCTACGAGCAGTACTTC. Translating gives CSARPPSAGAYEQYF.

The chain uses TRBV24-1 and TRBJ2-1; TRBD2 matches 13 bases. The CDR3 loop spans 16 amino acids. Germline V gives CDR1 KGHDR, CDR2 SFDVKD. The trim removed 5 bases at V and 4 bases at J, leaving 4 bases unmatched. The CDR3 sequence: CATSAPGLAGYNEQFF. The DNA for the CDR3 is TGTGCCACCAGTGCCCCGGGACTAGCGGGATACAATGAGCAGTTCTTC.

V is TRBV4-3 and J is TRBJ2-6; no definite D call. This CDR3 has 15 amino acids. The germline V gene has CDR1 LGHNA and CDR2 YSLEER. V was shortened by 0 bases and J by 8 bases, with 11 bases between the two germline ends. CDR3 bases: TGCGCCAGCAGCCAAGATTTGTCGGCATCCAACGTCCTGACTTTC. Encoded protein: CASSQDLSASNVLTF.

The chain uses TRBV29-1 and TRBJ2-7; TRBD1 might be the D (6 bases). The CDR3 is 17 residues long. Germline values: CDR1 SQVTM, CDR2 ANQGSEA. The V end was cut by 8 bases, the J end by 2 bases, with 28 bases between. The CDR3 loop reads CSTMVLNNRDETYEQYF. The CDR3 DNA is TGCAGCACGATGGTCCTCAATAACAGGGACGAAACCTACGAGCAGTACTTC.

This chain links TRBV4-1 with TRBJ2-1; 10 positions agree with TRBD2. The CDR3 consists of 14 residues. The V and J ends lost 8 bases and 6 bases, in that order; junction bases with no gene match: 7. The germline CDR1 and CDR2 sequences are MGHRA and YSYEKL. The DNA of the CDR3 is TGCGCCAGCTACCTAGCGGGAGTTGCCAATGAGCAGTTCTTC. It is translated as CASYLAGVANEQFF.

V gene TRBV18 combines with J gene TRBJ1-2; D call uncertain. CDR3 length: 13 amino acids. Germline V CDR1 and CDR2: KGHSH, LQKENI. Between the trimmed V and J ends, which lost 2 bases and 8 bases, there was a span of 12 bases. The CDR3 bases are TGTGCCAGCTCACCAGGCACCCTAGGGGGCTACACCTTC. It specifies CASSPGTLGGYTF. Together with reference TRBV18 and TRBJ1-2, the CDR3 gives the full variable domain: NAGVMQNPRHLVRRRGQEARLRCSPMKGHSHVYWYRQLPEEGLKFMVYLQKENIIDESGMPKERFSAEFPKEGPSILRIQQVVRGDSAAYFCASSPGTLGGYTFGSGTRLTVV.

The chain uses TRBV6-5 and TRBJ2-7, with 8 bases lining up with TRBD1. J gave up 0 bases and V 7 bases, and 5 bases lay outside the gene matches. Germline assignment: CDR1 MNHEY and CDR2 SVGAGI. The CDR3 covers 14 residues. CDR3 residues: CASKDRASSYEQYF. The CDR3 DNA follows: TGTGCCAGCAAGGACAGGGCAAGCTCCTACGAGCAGTACTTC.

This clonotype was counted a few times. This chain links TRBV7-2 with TRBJ2-3; 12 bases are a match to TRBD2. This CDR3 is built from 16 residues. Germline trimming cut 4 bases from V and 0 bases from J; bases unmatched to any gene: 2. Germline V gene data show CDR1 as SGHTA and CDR2 as FQGNSA. The CDR3 bases are TGTGCCAGCAGCTCTCTAGCGGGAGGGAGCACAGATACGCAGTATTTT. Protein product: CASSSLAGGSTDTQYF.

This clonotype was observed a handful of times. This chain uses TRBV12-3 or TRBV12-4 with TRBJ1-5, with D tentatively TRBD1 (5 bases). This CDR3 is built from 14 residues. Deletions cut 6 bases from V and 3 bases from J, with 12 bases between. This CDR3 reads CASSLRQYNQPQHF. The CDR3 nucleotides are TGTGCCAGCAGCCTCCGACAGTACAATCAGCCCCAGCATTTT.

The chain joins TRBV4-1 to TRBJ1-1, with TRBD1 identical over 8 bases. The germline CDR1 and CDR2 sequences are MGHRA and YSYEKL. The CDR3 runs to 17 residues. J lost 0 bases, V lost 0 bases, and 6 bases had no gene match. Here the CDR3 DNA reads TGCGCCAGCAGCCAAGATGGGGACAGGATTCTGAACACTGAAGCTTTCTTT. Its protein product is CASSQDGDRILNTEAFF.

The sample holds a few counts of this clonotype. V usage is TRBV7-2 and J usage is TRBJ2-7; 8 bases fit TRBD2. The CDR3 sequence is 16 residues long. V lost 5 bases to trimming and J lost 1 base; unmatched junction nucleotides: 10. Germline V gives CDR1 SGHTA, CDR2 FQGNSA. In DNA form, the CDR3 reads TGTGCCAGCAGCCCCGGGAGGGCTAGCTCGTCCTACGAGCAGTACTTC. Translation gives CASSPGRASSSYEQYF.

V usage is TRBV9 and J usage is TRBJ1-5; D may be TRBD1 (5 bases). V was pared by 0 bases and J by 3 bases, with 7 bases between. The CDR3 spans 14 residues. CDR1 is SGDLS and CDR2 is YYNGEE in the germline V gene. CDR3 nucleotide sequence: TGTGCCAGCAGCGTAGGGGGGACCAATCAGCCCCAGCATTTT. As protein: CASSVGGTNQPQHF.

The chain couples TRBV7-9 to TRBJ1-1, with 7 bases lining up with TRBD1. Germline V CDR1 and CDR2: SEHNR, FQNEAQ (reference sequence). There are 13 residues in the CDR3. J lost 8 bases, V lost 4 bases, and 7 bases had no gene match. The CDR3 nucleotides read TGTGCCAGCAGCTACAGGGGAGTTTTAGAAGCTTTCTTT. It is translated as CASSYRGVLEAFF.

The rearrangement uses TRBV7-2 and TRBJ2-5, with 13 bases identical to TRBD2. With 6 bases clipped from V and 5 bases from J, the junction kept 9 bases outside the gene matches. Germline V gene data show CDR1 as SGHTA and CDR2 as FQGNSA. The CDR3 has 16 amino acids. CDR3 nucleotide sequence: TGTGCCAGCAGGCGGGCACTAGCGGGGGGGCTGGAGACCCAGTACTTC. Protein: CASRRALAGGLETQYF.